Listed here are 21 T cell receptor beta chains from one sample, sequenced in a study of control samples from healthy donors and cancer patients. Libraries were prepared by immunoSEQ multiplex PCR; TCRdb keeps only in-frame clonotypes and omits some of them. The sample consists of 70,000 to 90,000 clones, approximately 90% of them appearing once. The sample consisted of PBMCs. The receptors come from a woman aged 60-70 years with head and neck cancer.

V is TRBV5-1 and J is TRBJ1-2; D perhaps matches TRBD1 (5 bases). Trimming left V 4 bases short and J 3 bases short, with 7 bases between. Looked up from germline, CDR1 is SGHRS and CDR2 is YFSETQ. This CDR3 has 12 amino acids. DNA of the CDR3: TGCGCCAGCAGCGCGGGGGACTATGGCTACACCTTC. It codes for CASSAGDYGYTF.

This chain uses TRBV7-3 with TRBJ2-1; TRBD2 matches 7 bases. The CDR3 length is 15 residues. The germline gives CDR1 SGHTA, CDR2 FQGTGA. J lost 7 bases, V lost 2 bases, and 8 bases had no gene match. The DNA for the CDR3 is TGTGCCAGCAGCTTAGGGGGGGGACTGGGAAATGAGCAGTTCTTC. It is translated as CASSLGGGLGNEQFF.

The V call is TRBV12-5, the J call TRBJ1-5; 10 nucleotides line up with TRBD1. Germline lookup yields CDR1 LGHNT and CDR2 FRNRAP. After removal of 9 bases from V and 6 bases from J, the junction contained 5 bases not matched to a gene. There are 13 residues in the CDR3. This CDR3 reads CASAWDRGQPQHF. The CDR3 coding sequence is TGTGCTAGCGCCTGGGACAGGGGTCAGCCCCAGCATTTT.

The chain carries TRBV27 and TRBJ1-5; D unclear. V was shortened by 6 bases and J by 4 bases, with 19 bases between the two germline ends. Germline lookup yields CDR1 MNHEY and CDR2 SMNVEV (reference sequence). The CDR3 totals 16 residues. CDR3 bases: TGTGCCAGCAGCCCATACCCGGGAGGGAATAATCAGCCCCAGCATTTT. This sequence encodes CASSPYPGGNNQPQHF.

This sequence joins TRBV29-1 and TRBJ2-4; the D gene is possibly TRBD1 (7 bases). Germline CDR1 is SQVTM and CDR2 is ANQGSEA. V lost 0 bases and J lost 9, with 15 bases in between. The CDR3 totals 14 residues. The CDR3 DNA reads as TGCAGCGTTGAAGATGGACAGGTGGGGGGCATTCAGTACTTC. This codes for CSVEDGQVGGIQYF.

The V call is TRBV4-3, the J call TRBJ1-4, with TRBD1 matching 7 bases. The CDR3 runs to 16 residues. J was trimmed by 1 base and V by 2 bases; bases with no gene match: 4. Germline loops: CDR1 LGHNA, CDR2 YSLEER. CDR3 coding DNA: TGCGCCAGCAGCCAAATGAACAGGGGAACTAATGAAAAACTGTTTTTT. It translates to CASSQMNRGTNEKLFF.

This rearrangement joins TRBV7-9 to TRBJ1-5; D gene unclear. The CDR3 loop spans 15 amino acids. V was trimmed by 5 bases and J by 9 bases, leaving 20 bases between them. The germline CDR1 and CDR2 sequences are SEHNR and FQNEAQ (reference sequence). CDR3 residues: CASSPMGATIAPQHF. CDR3 nucleotide sequence: TGTGCCAGCAGCCCCATGGGAGCGACGATTGCGCCCCAGCATTTT. Drawing the rest from reference TRBV7-9 and TRBJ1-5, the complete variable domain is DTGVSQNPRHKITKRGQNVTFRCDPISEHNRLYWYRQTLGQGPEFLTYFQNEAQLEKSRLLSDRFSAERPKGSFSTLEIQRTEQGDSAMYLCASSPMGATIAPQHFGDGTRLSIL.

This clone occurred once. The chain uses TRBV11-2 and TRBJ2-1; 7 bases are shared with TRBD2. Per germline, CDR1 SGHAT and CDR2 FQNNGV. The CDR3 length is 14 residues. V shed 7 bases and J 8 bases; nucleotides not matched to a gene: 11. The CDR3 DNA is TGTGCCAGCACTCGCCCCGGCGGGAGACATGAGCAGTTCTTC. It translates to CASTRPGGRHEQFF. Full variable domain (rest looked up from reference TRBV11-2 and TRBJ2-1): EAGVAQSPRYKIIEKRQSVAFWCNPISGHATLYWYQQILGQGPKLLIQFQNNGVVDDSQLPKDRFSAERLKGVDSTLKIQPAKLEDSAVYLCASTRPGGRHEQFFGPGTRLTVL.

The chain is built from TRBV30 and TRBJ2-7, with 15 bases fitting TRBD2. The germline CDR1 and CDR2 sequences are GTSNPN and SVGIG (reference sequence). This CDR3 spans 14 amino acids. V lost 4 bases, J lost 6 bases, and 4 bases stayed unmatched. Here the CDR3 DNA reads TGTGCCTGGAACTCGGGACTAGCGGGAGGCGAGCAGTACTTC. This gives the protein CAWNSGLAGGEQYF.

A single count supports this clone. This chain connects TRBV19 to TRBJ2-7; D gene unclear. The CDR3 runs to 13 residues. The germline V and J ends were trimmed by 4 bases and 6 bases, with 13 bases remaining between them. Germline loops: CDR1 LNHDA, CDR2 SQIVND (reference sequence). The CDR3 loop is CASSTGHPGEQYF. The CDR3 DNA sequence: TGTGCCAGTAGTACAGGCCACCCCGGCGAGCAGTACTTC.

V and J are TRBV6-2 or TRBV6-3 and TRBJ2-2, with D tentatively TRBD1 (5 bases). Germline V lookup: CDR1 MNHEY, CDR2 SVGEGT. V gave up 2 bases and J gave up 6 bases, with 19 bases separating them. This CDR3 spans 17 amino acids. The CDR3 loop is CASSYGRQPKPPGELFF. CDR3 nucleotide sequence: TGTGCCAGCAGTTACGGGCGACAGCCTAAACCCCCCGGGGAGCTGTTTTTT.

The chain links TRBV5-5 to TRBJ1-1; D not certain. Trimming pared 4 bases from V and 1 base from J, leaving 11 bases between. CDR3 length equals 14 residues. Germline lookup yields CDR1 SGHKS and CDR2 YYEKEE (reference sequence). CDR3 amino acids: CASSPWLANTEAFF. In DNA, the CDR3 is TGTGCCAGCAGCCCGTGGCTCGCGAACACTGAAGCTTTCTTT.

The chain is built from TRBV6-1 and TRBJ1-6; 10 bases align to TRBD1. The junction had 4 bases not matched to a gene; V was cut back by 2 bases and J by 6 bases. The germline gives CDR1 MNHNS, CDR2 SASEGT. This CDR3 has 16 amino acids. The CDR3 reads CASSELGQGTNSPLHF. For the CDR3, the DNA is TGTGCCAGCAGTGAACTGGGACAGGGGACTAATTCACCCCTCCACTTT.

V gene TRBV6-2 or TRBV6-3 combines with J gene TRBJ1-1; TRBD1 might be the D (5 bases). Germline V gene sequence: CDR1 MNHEY, CDR2 SVGEGT. The V and J ends lost 3 bases and 4 bases respectively, with 18 bases between them. CDR3 length: 16 amino acids. The CDR3 sequence is CASSYYPGPSGTEAFF. As DNA, the CDR3 is TGTGCCAGCAGTTATTATCCGGGACCATCGGGCACTGAAGCTTTCTTT.

The genes are TRBV7-9 and TRBJ2-6, with D possibly being TRBD2 (5 bases). CDR1 is SEHNR and CDR2 is FQNEAQ in the germline V gene (reference sequence). V lost 0 bases to trimming and J lost 0 bases, with 6 bases between them. The CDR3 spans 16 residues. CDR3 DNA: TGTGCCAGCAGCTTAGCAGGAGGCTCTGGGGCCAACGTCCTGACTTTC. Protein: CASSLAGGSGANVLTF.

The rearrangement joins TRBV2 to TRBJ2-5, with a possible D match to TRBD2 (5 bases). Between the trimmed V and J ends, which lost 5 bases and 3 bases, there was a span of 13 bases. The CDR3 runs 14 residues. Germline V gene lookup returns CDR1 SNHLY and CDR2 FYNNEI. CDR3 sequence (DNA): TGTGCCAGCAGTACTGGACCCGGGGAAGAGACCCAGTACTTC. This gives the protein CASSTGPGEETQYF.

The V and J genes are TRBV6-5 and TRBJ2-7; a possible D gene is TRBD1 (5 bases). The CDR3 sequence is 13 residues long. V shed 4 bases and J shed 2 bases, with 9 bases lying between them. In germline, CDR1 is MNHEY, CDR2 SVGAGI. The CDR3 region has the DNA TGTGCCAGCAGTTCGACAGAGACCTACGAGCAGTACTTC. Translated: CASSSTETYEQYF.

The chain couples TRBV27 to TRBJ2-7; D gene ambiguous. The CDR3 length is 16 residues. V was trimmed by 0 bases and J by 0 bases, leaving 12 bases between them. CDR1 is MNHEY and CDR2 is SMNVEV in the germline V gene (reference sequence). CDR3 in DNA: TGTGCCAGCAGTTTATCCCCGGCAGCTATCTCCTACGAGCAGTACTTC. It codes for CASSLSPAAISYEQYF.

This sequence joins TRBV5-4 and TRBJ2-1, with no clear D. The ends were cut back, 4 bases at V and 6 bases at J, with 14 bases in the middle. CDR1 and CDR2 (germline): SGHNT, YYREEE (reference sequence). This CDR3 has 14 amino acids. The CDR3 bases are TGTGCCAGCAGCGCCTACTCTTCACGCAATGAGCAGTTCTTC. It is translated as CASSAYSSRNEQFF.

The J gene is TRBJ2-1, the V gene TRBV3-1 (or the pseudogene TRBV3-2), with D hard to call. V shed 5 bases and J shed 1 base, with 12 bases lying between them. From germline, CDR1 is LGHDT and CDR2 YNNKEL (reference sequence). This CDR3 has 15 amino acids. The CDR3 DNA is TGTGCCAGCAGCGTGAGAGCAACGTCCTACAATGAGCAGTTCTTC. This sequence encodes CASSVRATSYNEQFF.

With respect to this clone: Given the absence of the conserved phenylalanine or tryptophan at the CDR3 end, a read error is likely. The DNA is omitted, as the CDR3 cannot be located on it reliably, and the CDR3 follows TCRdb's listing. The chain has TRBV6-5 and TRBJ1-2; the table's TRBD1 call for D was not verified on the DNA. CDR1 is MNHEY and CDR2 is SVGAGI in the germline V gene. Including both end residues, the CDR3 is 14 amino acids long. The CDR3 loop reads CASGEKERGLALWV.